Listed below are T cell receptor beta chains from one sample, sequenced in a study of blood T cell repertoires in COVID-19. Clones were sequenced by immunoSEQ multiplex PCR, and TCRdb holds only the in-frame ones, with some missing. The sample has approximately 280,000 clones, almost 85% seen once; the top ten hold less than 6.5%. The specimen was peripheral blood. Receptors originate from a middle-aged man with active or convalescent COVID-19. Both conserved end residues are trimmed from each CDR3.

TRBJ2-4 | 11 | TRBV2 | ASMGVGANIQY
TRBJ1-6 | 13 | TRBV5-1 | ASSLREGGNSPLH
TRBJ1-2 | 12 | TRBV11-2 | ASSLLQGGYGYT
TRBJ1-1 | 10 | TRBV28 | ASSLRGTEAF
TRBJ2-1 | 20 | TRBV24-1 | ATSASAGQGLTQQTSYNEQF
TRBJ2-1 | 13 | TRBV19 | ASSILAGGPSEQF
TRBJ2-7 | 13 | TRBV5-1 | ASSLAGGRNDEQY
TRBJ2-6 | 15 | TRBV18 | ASSPPGQLSGANVLT
TRBJ2-1 | 12 | TRBV5-8 | ASSSPGTYNEQF
TRBJ2-7 | 12 | TRBV18 | ASSPYRTSSEQY
TRBJ1-1 | 11 | TRBV3-1/TRBV3-2 | ASSHRGNTEAF
TRBJ2-7 | 12 | TRBV19 | ASSIRSGTEEQY
TRBJ2-1 | 13 | TRBV30 | AWNRAGQLNNEQF
TRBJ2-2 | 13 | TRBV5-1 | ASSIGQTNTGELF
TRBJ2-1 | 14 | TRBV25-1 | ASSEPFRRERNEQF
TRBJ2-3 | 15 | TRBV7-3 | ASSLMPRGTSTDTQY
TRBJ2-7 | 12 | TRBV15 | ATSPRQGQGEQY
TRBJ2-2 | 13 | TRBV6-1 | ASSEGTGGHGELF
TRBJ2-5 | 13 | TRBV10-3 | AISEPGTNQETQY
TRBJ2-1 | 13 | TRBV6-5 | ASSSSTSGRNEQF
TRBJ2-1 | 16 | TRBV27 | ASSSFEGGLAGLGEQF
TRBJ2-1 | 13 | TRBV5-6 | ASSSSPGTSVAQF
TRBJ2-7 | 14 | TRBV5-1 | ASSLVGVGGGDEQY
TRBJ2-1 | 10 | TRBV30 | AWSMRFNEQF
TRBJ2-3 | 12 | TRBV5-4 | ASSSLPGADTQY
TRBJ2-5 | 12 | TRBV6-1 | ASSEDRGLKTQY
TRBJ1-3 | 14 | TRBV29-1 | SVESAGQGTGNTIY
TRBJ1-2 | 15 | TRBV2 | ASRGGIGTAYNYGYT
TRBJ1-1 | 11 | TRBV6-1 | ASSDRTNTEAF
TRBJ2-3 | 14 | TRBV5-1 | ASSSPAGGLSDTQY
TRBJ1-2 | 14 | TRBV5-1 | ASSLGQGIGGYGYT
TRBJ1-4 | 14 | TRBV7-9 | ASSLVGRQGAEKLF
TRBJ1-2 | 15 | TRBV9 | ASSALGGGRANYGYT
TRBJ1-1 | 11 | TRBV12-3/TRBV12-4 | ASRPTGLTEAF
TRBJ2-1 | 11 | TRBV7-2 | ASSLTTSDEQF
TRBJ1-2 | 10 | TRBV29-1 | SVGDRGWGYT
TRBJ1-1 | 15 | TRBV10-3 | AISESGGRGENTEAF
TRBJ1-2 | 15 | TRBV5-1 | ASSRQALTGGSYGYT
TRBJ1-3 | 9 | TRBV19 | ASNFGNTIY
TRBJ2-5 | 14 | TRBV11-2 | ASSLTETGDRETQY
TRBJ1-5 | 13 | TRBV6-2/TRBV6-3 | ASSSIRGDNQPQH
TRBJ2-7 | 11 | TRBV30 | AWRRDRAYEQY
TRBJ2-5 | 12 | TRBV5-6 | ASSLFVGAETQY
TRBJ2-7 | 15 | TRBV19 | ATQPHWTSGDLGEQY
TRBJ1-1 | 12 | TRBV18 | ASSREGINTEAF
TRBJ2-7 | 14 | TRBV5-6 | ASSLFVAGQNYEQY
TRBJ2-1 | 13 | TRBV2 | ASSEGLAGNNEQF
TRBJ1-1 | 11 | TRBV30 | AWSVGGDTEAF
TRBJ2-1 | 13 | TRBV7-3 | ASSLGTSGSDEQF
TRBJ2-1 | 13 | TRBV5-1 | ASSLMGQGVNEQF
TRBJ1-2 | 15 | TRBV4-1 | ASSQDAVGWTGGGYT
TRBJ2-3 | 11 | TRBV3-1/TRBV3-2 | ASSQDEADTQY
TRBJ2-3 | 15 | TRBV27 | ASSLSSGRASTDTQY
TRBJ2-1 | 14 | TRBV11-2 | ASSPSDPGGSREQF
TRBJ1-2 | 15 | TRBV30 | AWSKTGSRRDSYGYT